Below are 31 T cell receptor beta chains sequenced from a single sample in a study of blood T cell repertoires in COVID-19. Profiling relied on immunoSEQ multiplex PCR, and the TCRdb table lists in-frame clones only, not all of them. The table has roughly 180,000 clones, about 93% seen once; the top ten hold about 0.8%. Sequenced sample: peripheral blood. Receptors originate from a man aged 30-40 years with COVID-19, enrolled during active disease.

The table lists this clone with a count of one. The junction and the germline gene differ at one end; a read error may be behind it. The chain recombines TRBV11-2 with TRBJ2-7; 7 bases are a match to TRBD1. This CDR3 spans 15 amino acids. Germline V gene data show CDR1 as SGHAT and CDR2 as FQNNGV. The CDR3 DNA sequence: TGTGCCAGCAGCATACCGGGACAGCCAACCTACGGGCAGTACTTC. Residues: CASSIPGQPTYGQYF.

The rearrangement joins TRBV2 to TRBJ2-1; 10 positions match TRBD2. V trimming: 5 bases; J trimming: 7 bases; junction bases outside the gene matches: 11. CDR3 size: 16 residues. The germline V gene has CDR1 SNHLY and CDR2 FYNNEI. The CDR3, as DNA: TGTGCCAGCAGTTTCTTGACTAGCGGGTCCGAGAATGAGCAGTTCTTC. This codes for CASSFLTSGSENEQFF.

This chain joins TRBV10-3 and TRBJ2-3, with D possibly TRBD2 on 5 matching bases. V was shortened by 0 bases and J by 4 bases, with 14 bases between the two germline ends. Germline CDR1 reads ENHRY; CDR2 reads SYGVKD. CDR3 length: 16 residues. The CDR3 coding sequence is TGTGCCATCAGTGAGTCTGGTCGGGGAAGGGCAGATACGCAGTATTTT. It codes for CAISESGRGRADTQYF.

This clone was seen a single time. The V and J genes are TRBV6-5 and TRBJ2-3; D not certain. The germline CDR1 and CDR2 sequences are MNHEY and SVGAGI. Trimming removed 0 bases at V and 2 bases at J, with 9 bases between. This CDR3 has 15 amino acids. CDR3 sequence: CASSYSGSSTDTQYF. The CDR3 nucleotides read TGTGCCAGCAGTTACTCCGGGTCTTCCACAGATACGCAGTATTTT.

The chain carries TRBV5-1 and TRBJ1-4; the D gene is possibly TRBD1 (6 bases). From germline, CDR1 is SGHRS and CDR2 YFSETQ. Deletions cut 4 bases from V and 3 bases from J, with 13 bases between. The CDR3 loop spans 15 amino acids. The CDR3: CASSQRGGANEKLFF. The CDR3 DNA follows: TGCGCCAGCAGCCAGAGAGGGGGAGCTAATGAAAAACTGTTTTTT.

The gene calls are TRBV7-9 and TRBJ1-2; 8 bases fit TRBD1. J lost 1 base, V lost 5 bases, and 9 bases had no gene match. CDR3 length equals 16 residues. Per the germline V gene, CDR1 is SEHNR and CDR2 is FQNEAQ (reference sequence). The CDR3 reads CASSDQTGAYNYGYTF. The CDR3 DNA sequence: TGTGCCAGCAGCGACCAGACAGGGGCCTATAACTATGGCTACACCTTC.

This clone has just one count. In DNA, the CDR3 is TGTGCCAGCAGGGCTTCAGGGGCTTCTGGAAACACCATATATTTT. This sequence encodes CASRASGASGNTIYF. The chain is built from TRBV6-5 and TRBJ1-3; D may be TRBD1 (6 bases). CDR1 MNHEY and CDR2 SVGAGI come from the germline V gene. CDR3 size: 15 residues. Trimming pared 6 bases from V and 1 base from J, leaving 13 bases between.

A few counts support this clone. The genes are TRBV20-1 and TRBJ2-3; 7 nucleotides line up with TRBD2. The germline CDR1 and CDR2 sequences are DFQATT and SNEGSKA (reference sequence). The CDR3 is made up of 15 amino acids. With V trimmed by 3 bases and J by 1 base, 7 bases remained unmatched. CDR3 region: CSASSRGGGTDTQYF. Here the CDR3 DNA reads TGCAGTGCTAGTTCCCGCGGGGGAGGCACAGATACGCAGTATTTT.

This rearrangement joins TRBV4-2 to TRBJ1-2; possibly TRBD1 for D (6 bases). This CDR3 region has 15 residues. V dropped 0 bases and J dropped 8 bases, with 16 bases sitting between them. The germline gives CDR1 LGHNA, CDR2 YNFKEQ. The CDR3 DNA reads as TGTGCCAGCAGCCAAGATCCAGGGGTAGTGCTAGGCTACACCTTC. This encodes CASSQDPGVVLGYTF.

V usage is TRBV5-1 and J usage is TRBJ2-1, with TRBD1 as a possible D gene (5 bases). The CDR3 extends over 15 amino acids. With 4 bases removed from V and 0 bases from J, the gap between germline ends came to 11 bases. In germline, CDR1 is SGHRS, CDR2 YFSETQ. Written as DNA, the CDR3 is TGCGCCAGCAGCCTGGGGCGGATCTCCTACAATGAGCAGTTCTTC. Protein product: CASSLGRISYNEQFF.

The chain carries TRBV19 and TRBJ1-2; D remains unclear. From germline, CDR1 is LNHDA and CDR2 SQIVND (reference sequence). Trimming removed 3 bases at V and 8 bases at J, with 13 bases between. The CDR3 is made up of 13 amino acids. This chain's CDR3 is CASSIAGREGYTF. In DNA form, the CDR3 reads TGTGCCAGTAGTATTGCTGGGAGGGAGGGCTACACCTTC.

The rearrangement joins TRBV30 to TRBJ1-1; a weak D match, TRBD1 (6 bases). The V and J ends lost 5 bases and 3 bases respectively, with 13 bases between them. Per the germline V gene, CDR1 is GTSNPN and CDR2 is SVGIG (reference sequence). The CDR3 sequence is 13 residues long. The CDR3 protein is CAWEGQSDTEAFF. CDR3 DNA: TGTGCCTGGGAGGGACAATCGGACACTGAAGCTTTCTTT.

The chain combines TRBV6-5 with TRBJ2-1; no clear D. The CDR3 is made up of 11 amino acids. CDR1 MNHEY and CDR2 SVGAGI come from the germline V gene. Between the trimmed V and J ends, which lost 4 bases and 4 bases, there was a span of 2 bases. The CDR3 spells CASSLYNEQFF. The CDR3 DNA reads TGTGCCAGCAGTTTATACAATGAGCAGTTCTTC.

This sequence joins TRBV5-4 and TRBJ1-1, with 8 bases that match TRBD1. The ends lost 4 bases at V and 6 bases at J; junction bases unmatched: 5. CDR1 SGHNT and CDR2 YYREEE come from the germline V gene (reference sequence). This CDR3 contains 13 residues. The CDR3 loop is CASSLDRAAEAFF. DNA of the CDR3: TGTGCCAGCAGCCTGGACAGGGCGGCTGAAGCTTTCTTT.

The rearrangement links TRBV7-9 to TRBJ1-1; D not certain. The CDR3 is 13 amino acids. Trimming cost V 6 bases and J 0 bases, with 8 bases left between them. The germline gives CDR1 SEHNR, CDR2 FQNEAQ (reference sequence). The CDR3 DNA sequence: TGTGCCAGCAGACCTACAGTGAACACTGAAGCTTTCTTT. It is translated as CASRPTVNTEAFF. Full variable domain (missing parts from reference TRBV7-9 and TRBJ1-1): DTGVSQNPRHKITKRGQNVTFRCDPISEHNRLYWYRQTLGQGPEFLTYFQNEAQLEKSRLLSDRFSAERPKGSFSTLEIQRTEQGDSAMYLCASRPTVNTEAFFGQGTRLTVV.

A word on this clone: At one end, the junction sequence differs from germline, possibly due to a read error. The CDR3 protein is CARSGGAGETQYF. In nucleotides, the CDR3 is TGCGCCCGCAGCGGGGGGGCTGGGGAGACCCAGTACTTC. The V call is TRBV5-1, the J call TRBJ2-5, with 10 bases matching TRBD2. This CDR3 is built from 13 residues. The germline gives CDR1 SGHRS, CDR2 YFSETQ.

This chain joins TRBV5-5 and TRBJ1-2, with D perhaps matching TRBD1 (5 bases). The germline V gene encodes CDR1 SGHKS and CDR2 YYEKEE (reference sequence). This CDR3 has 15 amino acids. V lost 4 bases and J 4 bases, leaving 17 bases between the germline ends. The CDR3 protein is CASSPRYDSSYGYTF. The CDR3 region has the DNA TGTGCCAGCAGCCCGCGGTATGACAGCTCCTATGGCTACACCTTC.

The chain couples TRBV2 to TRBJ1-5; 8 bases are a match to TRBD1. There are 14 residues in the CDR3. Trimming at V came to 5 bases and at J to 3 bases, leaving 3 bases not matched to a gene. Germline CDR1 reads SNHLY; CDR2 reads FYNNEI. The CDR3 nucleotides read TGTGCCAGCAGTCGGGACAGGAACAATCAGCCCCAGCATTTT. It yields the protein CASSRDRNNQPQHF.

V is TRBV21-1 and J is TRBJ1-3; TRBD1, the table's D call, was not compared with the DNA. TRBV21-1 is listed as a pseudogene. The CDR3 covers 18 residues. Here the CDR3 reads CASSKRGGRWTSGNTIYF. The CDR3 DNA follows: TGTGCCAGCAGCAAGAGAGGGGGACGTTGGACTTCTGGAAACACCATATATTTT.

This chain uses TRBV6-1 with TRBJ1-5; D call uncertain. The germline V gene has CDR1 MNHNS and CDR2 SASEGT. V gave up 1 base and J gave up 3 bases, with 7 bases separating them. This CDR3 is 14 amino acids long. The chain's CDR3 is CASSEGGYNQPQHF. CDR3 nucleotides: TGTGCCAGCAGTGAAGGCGGTTACAATCAGCCCCAGCATTTT.

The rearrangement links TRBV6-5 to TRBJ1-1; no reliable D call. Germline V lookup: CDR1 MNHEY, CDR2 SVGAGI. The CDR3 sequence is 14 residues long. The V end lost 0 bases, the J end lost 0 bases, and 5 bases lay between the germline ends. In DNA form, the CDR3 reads TGTGCCAGCAGTTACTCGGGCCTGAACACTGAAGCTTTCTTT. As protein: CASSYSGLNTEAFF.

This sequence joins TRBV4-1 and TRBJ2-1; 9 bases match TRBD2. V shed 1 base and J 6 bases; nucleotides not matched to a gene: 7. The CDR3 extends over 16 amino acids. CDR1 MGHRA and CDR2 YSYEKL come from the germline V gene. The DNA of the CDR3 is TGCGCCAGCAGCCAAGTTGGAGCGGGGGGCCTCAATGAGCAGTTCTTC. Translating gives CASSQVGAGGLNEQFF.

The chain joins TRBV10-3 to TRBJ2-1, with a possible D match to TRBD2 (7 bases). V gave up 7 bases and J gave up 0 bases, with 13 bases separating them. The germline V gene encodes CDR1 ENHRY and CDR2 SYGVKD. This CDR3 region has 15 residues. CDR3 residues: CAIKGGSPSYNEQFF. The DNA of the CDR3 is TGTGCCATCAAGGGGGGGAGCCCCTCCTACAATGAGCAGTTCTTC.

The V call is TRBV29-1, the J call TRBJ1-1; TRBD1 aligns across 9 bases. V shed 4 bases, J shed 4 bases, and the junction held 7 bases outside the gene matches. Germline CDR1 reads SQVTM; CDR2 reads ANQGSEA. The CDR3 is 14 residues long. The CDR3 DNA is TGCAGCGTTGTTTACGGGACAGGGAGCACTGAAGCTTTCTTT. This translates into CSVVYGTGSTEAFF.

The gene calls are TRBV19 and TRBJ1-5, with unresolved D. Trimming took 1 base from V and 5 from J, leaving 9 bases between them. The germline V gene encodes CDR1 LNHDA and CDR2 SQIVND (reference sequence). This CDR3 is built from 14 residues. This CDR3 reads CASSIGAQYQPQHF. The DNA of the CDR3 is TGTGCCAGTAGTATAGGAGCACAGTATCAGCCCCAGCATTTT.

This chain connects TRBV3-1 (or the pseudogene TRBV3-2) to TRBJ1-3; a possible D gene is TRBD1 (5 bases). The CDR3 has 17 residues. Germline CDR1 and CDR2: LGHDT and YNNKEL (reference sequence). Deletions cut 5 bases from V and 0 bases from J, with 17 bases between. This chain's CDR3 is CASSVPLGEDSGNTIYF. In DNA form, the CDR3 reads TGTGCCAGCAGCGTCCCCCTGGGGGAGGACTCTGGAAACACCATATATTTT.

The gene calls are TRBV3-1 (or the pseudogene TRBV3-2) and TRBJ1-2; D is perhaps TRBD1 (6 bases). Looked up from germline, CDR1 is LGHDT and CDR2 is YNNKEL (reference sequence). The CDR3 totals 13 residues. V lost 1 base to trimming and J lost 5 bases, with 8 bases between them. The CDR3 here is CASSQAGTYGYTF. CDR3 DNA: TGTGCCAGCAGCCAAGCCGGGACATATGGCTACACCTTC.

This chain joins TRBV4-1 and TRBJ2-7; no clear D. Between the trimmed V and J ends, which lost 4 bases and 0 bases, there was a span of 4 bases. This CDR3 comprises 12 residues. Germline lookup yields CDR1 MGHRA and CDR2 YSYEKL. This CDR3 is CASSPSSYEQYF. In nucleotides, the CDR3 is TGCGCCAGCAGCCCCAGCTCCTACGAGCAGTACTTC.

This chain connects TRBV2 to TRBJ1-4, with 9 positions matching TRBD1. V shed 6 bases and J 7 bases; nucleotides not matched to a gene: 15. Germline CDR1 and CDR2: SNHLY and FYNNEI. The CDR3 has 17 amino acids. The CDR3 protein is CASRFGGQGVIGEKLFF. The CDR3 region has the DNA TGTGCCAGCAGATTCGGGGGACAGGGTGTTATAGGTGAAAAACTGTTTTTT.

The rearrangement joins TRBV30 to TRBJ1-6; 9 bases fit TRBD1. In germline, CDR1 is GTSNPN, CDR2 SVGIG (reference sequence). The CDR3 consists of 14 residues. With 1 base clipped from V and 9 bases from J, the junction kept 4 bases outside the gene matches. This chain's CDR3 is CAWSAGQGTSPLHF. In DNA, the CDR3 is TGTGCCTGGAGTGCTGGACAGGGGACTTCACCCCTCCACTTT.

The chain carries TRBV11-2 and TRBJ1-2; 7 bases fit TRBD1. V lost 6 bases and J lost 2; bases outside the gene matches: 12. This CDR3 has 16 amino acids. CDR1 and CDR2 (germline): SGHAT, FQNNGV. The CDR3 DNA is TGTGCCAGCAGTCCGGACAGGCGCCGCCTGAACTATGGCTACACCTTC. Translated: CASSPDRRRLNYGYTF.